The present TCR beta chain was sequenced within a study of blood T cell repertoires in COVID-19. Study overall: Samples representing acute and convalescent COVID-19 were sourced from the United States, Italy and Spain. T cells, B-cell-depleted T cells, or PBMCs supplied cDNA or gDNA.

Authors' data handling: Amplifying reference gene primers gave estimates of nucleated cell counts. Repertoires were generated with immunoSEQ multiplex PCR, while TCRdb's copy carries only in-frame clones and drops some. V and J calls and clone size are copied from that table; D and trimming were computed from the DNA. The data show fewer than 70,000 clones, approximately 83% seen once. CDR3 length: 12 amino acids. V was trimmed by 4 bases and J by 6 bases, leaving 8 bases between them. Germline V gene lookup returns CDR1 SGHNT and CDR2 YYREEE (reference sequence). The sequence was obtained from a man older than 75 with acute or convalescent COVID-19. The V and J genes are TRBV5-4 and TRBJ2-1; TRBD2 is a possible D gene (6 bases). What was sequenced was peripheral blood. CDR3 DNA: TGTGCCAGCAGCGTTAGCGGCAATGAGCAGTTCTTC. Translated: CASSVSGNEQFF. Variable domain in full (rest from reference TRBV5-4 and TRBJ2-1): ETGVTQSPTHLIKTRGQQVTLRCSSQSGHNTVSWYQQALGQGPQFIFQYYREEENGRGNFPPRFSGLQFPNYSSELNVNALELDDSALYLCASSVSGNEQFFGPGTRLTVL.